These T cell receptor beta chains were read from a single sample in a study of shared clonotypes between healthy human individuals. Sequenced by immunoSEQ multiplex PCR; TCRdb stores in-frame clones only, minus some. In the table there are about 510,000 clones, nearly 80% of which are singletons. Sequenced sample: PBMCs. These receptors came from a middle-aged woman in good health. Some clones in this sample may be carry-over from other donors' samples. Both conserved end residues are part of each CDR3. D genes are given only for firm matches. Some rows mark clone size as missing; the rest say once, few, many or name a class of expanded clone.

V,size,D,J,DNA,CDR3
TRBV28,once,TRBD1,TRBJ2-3,TGTGCCAGCAGTTTACTACACAGGGGGGCAGATACGCAGTATTTT,CASSLLHRGADTQYF
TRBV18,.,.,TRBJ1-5,TGTGCCAGCTCACCACGGGGAGGAGACTTTAGCAATCAGCCCCAGCATTTT,CASSPRGGDFSNQPQHF
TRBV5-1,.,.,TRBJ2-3,TGCGCCAGCAGCTTGGCCCGGGATGTCACAGATACGCAGTATTTT,CASSLARDVTDTQYF
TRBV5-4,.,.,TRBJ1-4,TGTGCCAGCAGCTTGACCCCACGAACAGGTGAAAAACTGTTTTTT,CASSLTPRTGEKLFF
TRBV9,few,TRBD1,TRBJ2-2,TGTGCCAGCAGCCATCCCGGGACAGGGGTTGGGGAGCTGTTTTTT,CASSHPGTGVGELFF
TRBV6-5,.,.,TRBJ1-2,TGTGCCAGCAGTCCTCTCGGGCAGGTTCGAGGCTACACCTTC,CASSPLGQVRGYTF
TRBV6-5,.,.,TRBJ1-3,TGTGCCAGCAGTTACACGAGGGGCTCCGCTGGAAACACCATATATTTT,CASSYTRGSAGNTIYF
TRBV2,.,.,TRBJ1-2,TGTGCCAGCAGCCAAACAGGGTTCTATGGCTACACCTTC,CASSQTGFYGYTF
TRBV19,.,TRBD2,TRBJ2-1,TGTGCCAGTAGTCCTCTAGCGGGAACCAATGAGCAGTTCTTC,CASSPLAGTNEQFF
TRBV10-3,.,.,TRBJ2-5,TGTGCCACAAAGTGGGAGGAGACCCAGTACTTC,CATKWEETQYF
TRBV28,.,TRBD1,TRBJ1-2,TGTGCCAGCAGCCTAGGGCGCTCAGGGGGCGGTGGCTACACCTTC,CASSLGRSGGGGYTF
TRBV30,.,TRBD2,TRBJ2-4,TGTGCCTGTTGGACGACTAGCGGGAGTACGGCCAAAAACATTCAGTACTTC,CACWTTSGSTAKNIQYF
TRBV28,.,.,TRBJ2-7,TGTGCCAGCAGGTCTAGCGTCTCCTACGAGCAGTACTTC,CASRSSVSYEQYF
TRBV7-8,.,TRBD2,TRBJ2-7,TGTGCCAGCAGCTTAGCGGGAGGGCCCACTAGATACGAGCAGTACTTC,CASSLAGGPTRYEQYF
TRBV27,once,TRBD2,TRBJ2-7,TGTGCCAGCAGTTTATACCCTAGCGGGGCCTACGAGCAGTACTTC,CASSLYPSGAYEQYF
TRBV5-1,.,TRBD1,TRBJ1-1,TGCGCCAGCAGCGGATCGGGACAGGACACTGAAGCTTTCTTT,CASSGSGQDTEAFF
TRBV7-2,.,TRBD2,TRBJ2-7,TGTGCCAGCAGCTTATATGTGGGGTTAGCGGGAGGAGAGGGCGAGCAGTACTTC,CASSLYVGLAGGEGEQYF
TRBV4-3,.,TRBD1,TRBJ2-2,TGCGCCAGCAGCCACCGGACAGGTCCCACCGGGGAGCTGTTTTTT,CASSHRTGPTGELFF
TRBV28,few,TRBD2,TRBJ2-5,TGTGCCAGCAGTTGGAGCGGGAGAGCGGGTCGGGAGACCCAGTACTTC,CASSWSGRAGRETQYF
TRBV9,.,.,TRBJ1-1,TGTGCCAGCAGCGTAGAAGGCACTGAAGCTTTCTTT,CASSVEGTEAFF
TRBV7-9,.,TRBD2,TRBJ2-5,TGTGCCAGCAGCTTAGCTAGCGGGATCGGGGAGACCCAGTACTTC,CASSLASGIGETQYF
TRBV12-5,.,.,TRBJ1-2,TGTGCTAGTGGTTTGCTCCCGGCGACTTGGCCGTCCTATGGCTACACCTTC,CASGLLPATWPSYGYTF
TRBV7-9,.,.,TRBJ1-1,TGTGCCAGCAGCCCCTCAGGCGGGGGGACTGAAGCTTTCTTT,CASSPSGGGTEAFF
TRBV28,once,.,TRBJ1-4,TGTGCCAGCAGTTTAGGGGAAAAACTGTTTTTT,CASSLGEKLFF
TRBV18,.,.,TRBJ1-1,TGTGCCAGCTCACCACTAGGGGACCCGAACACTGAAGCTTTCTTT,CASSPLGDPNTEAFF
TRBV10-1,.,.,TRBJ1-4,TGCGCCAGCAGGCGGACAGCTAATGAAAAACTGTTTTTT,CASRRTANEKLFF
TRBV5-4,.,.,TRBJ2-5,TGTGCCAGCAGCTTGGCGCGCCAGCAAGAGACCCAGTACTTC,CASSLARQQETQYF
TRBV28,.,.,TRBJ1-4,TGTGCCAGCGAGGCTAACGTAGGGACAACTAATGAAAAACTGTTTTTT,CASEANVGTTNEKLFF
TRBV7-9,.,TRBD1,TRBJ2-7,TGTGCCAGCAGCTTTGCCCGGGACAGGCAGACCTACGAGCAGTACTTC,CASSFARDRQTYEQYF
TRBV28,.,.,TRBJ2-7,TGTGCCAGCAGTTTTGCTAGAGGCCGTTACGAGCAGTACTTC,CASSFARGRYEQYF
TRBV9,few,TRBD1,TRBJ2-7,TGTGCCAGCAGCGTCGGACAGGGGGGCTACGAGCAGTACTTC,CASSVGQGGYEQYF
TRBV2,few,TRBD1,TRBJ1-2,TGTGCCAGCTCTTTGGACAGGAGACCTTATGGCTACACCTTC,CASSLDRRPYGYTF
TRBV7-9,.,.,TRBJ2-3,TGTGCCACCGTAGTGGTTGGGGCAGATACGCAGTATTTT,CATVVVGADTQYF
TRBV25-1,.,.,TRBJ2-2,TGTGCCAGCAGTGAGAGCGGGCGGGACACCGGGGAGCTGTTTTTT,CASSESGRDTGELFF
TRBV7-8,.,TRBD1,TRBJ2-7,TGTGCCAGCAGCTTAACCGGGACAGGGATCGACGAGCAGTACTTC,CASSLTGTGIDEQYF
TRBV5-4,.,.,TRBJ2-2,TGTGCCAGCAGCCAATTAAAACAGGCGAACACCGGGGAGCTGTTTTTT,CASSQLKQANTGELFF